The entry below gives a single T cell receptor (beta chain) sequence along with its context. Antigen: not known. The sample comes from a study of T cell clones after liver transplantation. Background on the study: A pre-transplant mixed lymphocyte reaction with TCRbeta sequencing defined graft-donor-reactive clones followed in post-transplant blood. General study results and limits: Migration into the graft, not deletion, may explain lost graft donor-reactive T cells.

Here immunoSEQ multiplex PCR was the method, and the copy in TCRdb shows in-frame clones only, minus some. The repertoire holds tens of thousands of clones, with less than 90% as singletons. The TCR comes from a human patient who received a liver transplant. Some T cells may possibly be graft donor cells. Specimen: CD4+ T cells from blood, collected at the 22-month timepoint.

The DNA of the CDR3 is TGTGCCAGCACCGGTGGGGGCTATGGCTACACCTTC. Translation gives CASTGGGYGYTF. This sequence joins TRBV6-5 and TRBJ1-2, with D tentatively TRBD1 (5 bases). The CDR3 has 12 amino acids. The ends were cut back, 7 bases at V and 4 bases at J, with 10 bases in the middle. Germline lookup yields CDR1 MNHEY and CDR2 SVGAGI.